A selection of T cell receptor beta chains follows, all from one sample in a study of cytomegalovirus exposure and HLA in healthy donors. TCRdb's copy holds only in-frame clones and misses some; the assay was immunoSEQ multiplex PCR. The sample yields over 110,000 clones, under 90% seen once. The sequencing sample was made of PBMCs. The receptors were gathered from a male donor in good health and CMV-seronegative. Both conserved end residues are part of each CDR3. The D gene is left open where the match is weak. Rows may omit the clone size; those that give it use once, few, many or a size class.

clone size: few
V gene: TRBV6-1
J gene: TRBJ2-1
D gene: NA
CDR3 DNA: TGTGCCAGCAGTGCCTGGACTCCAAATGAGCAGTTCTTC
CDR3 protein: CASSAWTPNEQFF

clone size: NA
V gene: TRBV28
J gene: TRBJ1-1
D gene: NA
CDR3 DNA: TGTGCCAGCAGTTTGAACCAGGGCGGGAACACTGAAGCTTTCTTT
CDR3 protein: CASSLNQGGNTEAFF

clone size: NA
V gene: TRBV6-5
J gene: TRBJ2-7
D gene: TRBD2
CDR3 DNA: TGTGCCAGCAGTTACTCACTAGCGGATAGTTACGAGCAGTACTTC
CDR3 protein: CASSYSLADSYEQYF

clone size: NA
V gene: TRBV4-3
J gene: TRBJ1-1
D gene: NA
CDR3 DNA: TGCGCCAGCAGCCAGCGGCAGGGGTCCAGTGAAGGAGCTTTCTTT
CDR3 protein: CASSQRQGSSEGAFF

clone size: NA
V gene: TRBV6-5
J gene: TRBJ2-1
D gene: TRBD2
CDR3 DNA: TGTGCCAGCAGTTCCAGCGGGGGACCCTACAATGAGCAGTTCTTC
CDR3 protein: CASSSSGGPYNEQFF

clone size: NA
V gene: TRBV6-1
J gene: TRBJ1-5
D gene: NA
CDR3 DNA: TGTGCCAGCAGTGAAGTGTTGACGGGAGATAGGCCCCAGCATTTT
CDR3 protein: CASSEVLTGDRPQHF

clone size: NA
V gene: TRBV27
J gene: TRBJ2-7
D gene: NA
CDR3 DNA: TGTGCCAGCAGTACACCCCTGGGGCTTACCTACGAGCAGTACTTC
CDR3 protein: CASSTPLGLTYEQYF

clone size: once
V gene: TRBV6-7
J gene: TRBJ1-2
D gene: NA
CDR3 DNA: TGTGCCAGCAGTTACCGGTCCCACCCCTATGGCTACACCTTC
CDR3 protein: CASSYRSHPYGYTF

clone size: once
V gene: TRBV6-5
J gene: TRBJ2-5
D gene: NA
CDR3 DNA: TGTGCCAGCAGTACTAGGTACCAAGAGACCCAGTACTTC
CDR3 protein: CASSTRYQETQYF

clone size: NA
V gene: TRBV4-3
J gene: TRBJ1-3
D gene: NA
CDR3 DNA: TGCGCCAGCAGCCAGGACAGCATATCCAGCTCTGGAAACACCATATATTTT
CDR3 protein: CASSQDSISSSGNTIYF

clone size: NA
V gene: TRBV6-5
J gene: TRBJ2-7
D gene: TRBD1
CDR3 DNA: TGTGCCAGCAGCCGATTTAGGACAGGGGGGTACGAGCAGTACTTC
CDR3 protein: CASSRFRTGGYEQYF

clone size: NA
V gene: TRBV7-8
J gene: TRBJ2-5
D gene: NA
CDR3 DNA: TGTGCCAGCAGCCCTCAAGGGGTTCAGGAGACCCAGTACTTC
CDR3 protein: CASSPQGVQETQYF

clone size: once
V gene: TRBV7-6
J gene: TRBJ1-1
D gene: NA
CDR3 DNA: TGTGCCAGCAGCTTAGTTGAGGGAGGCACTGAAGCTTTCTTT
CDR3 protein: CASSLVEGGTEAFF

clone size: once
V gene: TRBV27
J gene: TRBJ2-3
D gene: TRBD2
CDR3 DNA: TGTGCCAGCAGTTTATCTAGCGGGGTCACAGATACGCAGTATTTT
CDR3 protein: CASSLSSGVTDTQYF

clone size: NA
V gene: TRBV4-1
J gene: TRBJ2-7
D gene: TRBD2
CDR3 DNA: TGCGCCAGCAGCCCTAGCGGGAGGGCCGGGGTTTGGTACGAGCAGTACTTC
CDR3 protein: CASSPSGRAGVWYEQYF

clone size: NA
V gene: TRBV6-1
J gene: TRBJ2-3
D gene: TRBD1
CDR3 DNA: TGTGCCAGCAGTGAACGCGTCCCTACAGGGGCCACTAGCACAGATACGCAGTATTTT
CDR3 protein: CASSERVPTGATSTDTQYF

clone size: NA
V gene: TRBV5-8
J gene: TRBJ2-5
D gene: NA
CDR3 DNA: TGTGCCAGCAGCTTTGATGGGGCAGAGACCCAGTACTTC
CDR3 protein: CASSFDGAETQYF

clone size: NA
V gene: TRBV6-6
J gene: TRBJ2-3
D gene: TRBD2
CDR3 DNA: TGTGCCAGCAGTCCCGGACTAGCGGGAGGCACAGATACGCAGTATTTT
CDR3 protein: CASSPGLAGGTDTQYF

clone size: NA
V gene: TRBV5-1
J gene: TRBJ2-1
D gene: NA
CDR3 DNA: TGCGCCAGCATGTGGGCAGGAGGTGTGGGGGCAGTACCTGACAATGAGCAGTTCTTC
CDR3 protein: CASMWAGGVGAVPDNEQFF

clone size: NA
V gene: TRBV10-3
J gene: TRBJ2-7
D gene: TRBD1
CDR3 DNA: TGTGCCATCAGTGAACGGACAGGGGGCCACGAGCAGTACTTC
CDR3 protein: CAISERTGGHEQYF

clone size: once
V gene: TRBV25-1
J gene: TRBJ2-7
D gene: NA
CDR3 DNA: TGTGCCAGCAGTGAATTTGGGCAGTTGTACGAGCAGTACTTC
CDR3 protein: CASSEFGQLYEQYF

clone size: NA
V gene: TRBV7-9
J gene: TRBJ2-7
D gene: TRBD2
CDR3 DNA: TGTGCCAGCAGCATATCTAGCGGGAGGGCCTGGGAGCAGTACTTC
CDR3 protein: CASSISSGRAWEQYF

clone size: NA
V gene: TRBV7-8
J gene: TRBJ2-7
D gene: NA
CDR3 DNA: TGTGCCAGCAGCTTATTTTCGGGGGAGCAGTACTTC
CDR3 protein: CASSLFSGEQYF

clone size: NA
V gene: TRBV2
J gene: TRBJ2-2
D gene: NA
CDR3 DNA: TGTGCCAGCATCGAACGGGGGTTGGTAGCCGGGGAGCTGTTTTTT
CDR3 protein: CASIERGLVAGELFF

clone size: NA
V gene: TRBV12-5
J gene: TRBJ2-2
D gene: TRBD2
CDR3 DNA: TGTGCTAGTTCAAAGCGGGAGGGCTTCACCGGGGAGCTGTTTTTT
CDR3 protein: CASSKREGFTGELFF

clone size: NA
V gene: TRBV4-1
J gene: TRBJ1-3
D gene: TRBD1
CDR3 DNA: TGCGCCAGCAGCCAAGACCGGACAGGTGGAAACACCATATATTTT
CDR3 protein: CASSQDRTGGNTIYF

clone size: NA
V gene: TRBV4-3
J gene: TRBJ2-3
D gene: NA
CDR3 DNA: TGCGCCAGCAGCCAGTCACTAGAACAATCGCAGTATTTT
CDR3 protein: CASSQSLEQSQYF

clone size: NA
V gene: TRBV4-3
J gene: TRBJ2-2
D gene: NA
CDR3 DNA: TGCGCCAGCAGCCAAGGGGCTGGGGGCAACACCGGGGAGCTGTTTTTT
CDR3 protein: CASSQGAGGNTGELFF

clone size: NA
V gene: TRBV5-4
J gene: TRBJ2-1
D gene: NA
CDR3 DNA: TGTGCCAGCAGCTTGGATATAGGACAGAATTACAATGAGCAGTTCTTC
CDR3 protein: CASSLDIGQNYNEQFF

clone size: few
V gene: TRBV6-5
J gene: TRBJ2-2
D gene: NA
CDR3 DNA: TGTGCCAGCAGTTACGCGGACACCGGGGAGCTGTTTTTT
CDR3 protein: CASSYADTGELFF

clone size: NA
V gene: TRBV7-9
J gene: TRBJ2-5
D gene: NA
CDR3 DNA: TGTGCCAGCAGCCCAGTAGAAGACAGTAAAGAGACCCAGTACTTC
CDR3 protein: CASSPVEDSKETQYF

clone size: NA
V gene: TRBV29-1
J gene: TRBJ2-7
D gene: NA
CDR3 DNA: TGCAGCGTTGTTTACAGTACCTACGAGCAGTACTTC
CDR3 protein: CSVVYSTYEQYF

clone size: NA
V gene: TRBV14
J gene: TRBJ2-5
D gene: TRBD2
CDR3 DNA: TGTGCCAGCAGCCAAGACCCCGTCGGGAGGGTGGTGGAGACCCAGTACTTC
CDR3 protein: CASSQDPVGRVVETQYF

clone size: NA
V gene: TRBV7-6
J gene: TRBJ2-7
D gene: TRBD1
CDR3 DNA: TGTGCCAGCAGCTTGGGACAGGGAACCTACGAGCAGTACTTC
CDR3 protein: CASSLGQGTYEQYF

clone size: NA
V gene: TRBV11-2
J gene: TRBJ2-3
D gene: TRBD2
CDR3 DNA: TGTGCCAGCAGCCCAAGACTAGCGGGAGGGCGTAATACGCAGTATTTT
CDR3 protein: CASSPRLAGGRNTQYF

clone size: NA
V gene: TRBV5-6
J gene: TRBJ1-2
D gene: TRBD1
CDR3 DNA: TGTGCCAGCAAAACGGGACAGAGAGCTAACTATGGCTACACCTTC
CDR3 protein: CASKTGQRANYGYTF

clone size: once
V gene: TRBV4-3
J gene: TRBJ2-5
D gene: NA
CDR3 DNA: TGCGCCAGCAGCCAAGATATCAACACCGAAGAGACCCAGTACTTC
CDR3 protein: CASSQDINTEETQYF

clone size: NA
V gene: TRBV7-2
J gene: TRBJ2-7
D gene: NA
CDR3 DNA: TGTGCCAGCAGCCTTCCTCCAGGAGGGGAGGACGAGCAGTACTTC
CDR3 protein: CASSLPPGGEDEQYF

clone size: NA
V gene: TRBV27
J gene: TRBJ2-1
D gene: NA
CDR3 DNA: TGTGCCAGCAGTTGGGGGCCCTACAATGAGCAGTTCTTC
CDR3 protein: CASSWGPYNEQFF